This entry describes one T cell receptor (beta chain). Sequencing was performed with immunoSEQ multiplex PCR; in TCRdb, only in-frame clones are kept and a portion is missing. The sample carries about 89,000 clones, over 85% recorded once. This sample is part of a study of T cell changes during pregnancy in multiple sclerosis. The CDR3 loop spans 12 amino acids. With 5 bases removed from V and 2 bases from J, the gap between germline ends came to 7 bases. The V gene's germline CDR1 is PRHDT and CDR2 FYEKMQ (reference sequence). The sequence came from a female donor in good health, enrolled as a control in a pregnancy study. V usage is TRBV13 and J usage is TRBJ2-7; no firm D call. Sequenced material: peripheral blood, taken after pregnancy. The CDR3 loop is CASSPGAYEQYF. CDR3 nucleotides: TGTGCCAGCAGCCCCGGAGCCTACGAGCAGTACTTC.